This T cell receptor (beta chain) emerged from a study of PD-1 blockade in classical Hodgkin lymphoma (TCRdb year 2020). Study-level background: Nivolumab dosing was 3 mg/kg intravenously every 2 weeks, continuing until either disease progression or unacceptable toxicity. A peripheral blood immune signature of response to PD-1 blockade in classical Hodgkin lymphoma was defined using TCR beta sequencing and CyTOF.

This specimen's time point label, interpreted: cycle 4 day 1 (C4D1), after more than 5 weeks of nivolumab. All trial patients had relapsed after autologous stem cell transplantation, with cohorts A, B and C differing in prior brentuximab vedotin exposure. The trial cohort included 55 to 60 patients with relapsed/refractory classical Hodgkin lymphoma, and each patient had a best overall response of complete response, partial response or progressive disease. In the multi-cohort phase II CheckMate 205 trial, trial patients received single-agent nivolumab. An independent review committee assessed best overall response using the 2007 International Working Group response criteria. PBMCs from the trial were collected at three points: immediately before nivolumab initiation (C1D1), and during therapy at cycle 2 day 1 and cycle 4 day 1. After peripheral blood was drawn into 8 mL Vacutainer Cell Preparation Tubes, PBMCs were isolated by centrifugation and then cryopreserved.

General study outcomes and caveats: Only a single clinical trial cohort was studied, and what caused the repertoire differences, possibly disease activity or prior therapy, remained undefined. Baseline TCR diversity was reported as lower in newly diagnosed patients than in healthy donors, and lower still in relapsed/refractory patients. Patients starting nivolumab less than 1 year after ASCT had lower diversity and were excluded from later analyses to avoid confounding by immune reconstitution. CD4+ but not CD8+ TCR diversity rose significantly by C4D1 (p=0.0027 vs p=0.16), most apparent in complete responders (p=0.02). Among trial patients, those achieving complete response had baseline diversity similar to that of newly diagnosed patients, while diversity was significantly lower in partial responders and progressors.

Measured from the cysteine to the phenylalanine, the CDR3 is 21 residues long. Only the CDR3 part of the read is kept: 63 bases, read in frame from the first base. The germline V gene specifies KGHSH as CDR1 and LQKENI as CDR2. Deletion took 6 bases off V and 0 bases off J, with a span of 32 bases between the germline ends. Genomic DNA was isolated using the Qiagen DNeasy kit from unsorted PBMCs as well as from negatively selected CD4+ and CD8+ fractions. TCR beta CDR3 regions were amplified by immunoSEQ multiplex PCR using primers annealing to V and J segments. A synthetic immune receptor repertoire was used to minimize amplification bias, and any residual bias was removed computationally once sequencing was done. The paper's processing steps were these. Custom Python scripts were used to quantify repertoire diversity as the Shannon entropy index. The unsorted, CD4+ and CD8+ repertoires were each analyzed separately, with the exception of combined analyses, where CD4+ and CD8+ sequences were merged in silico. A clone counted as expanded when the clone's frequency after treatment rose at least 2-fold relative to C1D1, and clones undetected at baseline were given a pseudocount of 0.5. Singleton clones were defined as clones with 0 or 1 copy at C1D1, and non-singleton clones were defined as clones with 2 or more copies. Clones expanded in unsorted samples were labelled as CD4+, CD8+ or unknown by matching protein sequences in sorted samples from the same patient. Wilcoxon tests were applied to paired samples to test diversity changes from C1D1 to C4D1. TCRdb stores this immuneACCESS table with in-frame sequences only. Part of the clones is absent; in the studies checked, under half of the shortfall reflects unresolved V genes, and no reason is known for the rest. That table supplies the V and J calls and clone size; D and trimming were determined from the DNA. The table for this sample lists more than 95,000 clones; roughly nine tenths of them were counted only once. The biggest ten clones account for around 17% of the sample.

The table lists this clone with a count of one. Its cognate antigen has yet to be identified. The input lacks base qualities; no much larger clone sits a single base away. The source of this sequence is a human donor with classical Hodgkin lymphoma. The chain employs TRBV18 and TRBJ1-2; no D gene can be assigned with confidence. Here the sequenced sample was peripheral blood mononuclear cells (PBMCs), taken before the fourth cycle of nivolumab. In nucleotides, the sequence is TGTGCCAGCTCTGTACAGTCACATACGTATATCCTTGAGACGGCTAACTATGGCTACACCTTC. It is translated as CASSVQSHTYILETANYGYTF.